The entry below gives a single T cell receptor (beta chain) sequence along with its context. Its antigen remains unidentified. This entry is derived from a study of T-cell memory formation after mild COVID-19. Study-level information: TCR clusters were mostly confined to one donor each.

Overall study results and limits: Whether second-wave clones peaking at day 37 were SARS-CoV-2 specific went unconfirmed. Largely, contracting CD4+ clones fell within CM and EM, and contracting CD8+ clones within EMRA.

TCRdb re-analysed the 5' RACE reads in MiXCR, keeping a single row per CDR3 protein. This sample has approximately 350,000 distinct CDR3 sequences, with approximately 15% found just once. Sequenced material: PBMCs or a T cell subset sorted from them (not recorded which). This clonotype was sampled from a young man who had mild COVID-19 (a few samples of this study predate the infection). Cell type and time point are not known.

The DNA of the CDR3 is TGTGCCAGCAGTGCCGGGTGGGACGTCCAAGAGACCCAGTACTTC. It yields the protein CASSAGWDVQETQYF. This chain uses TRBV12-3 or TRBV12-4 with TRBJ2-5; D assignment may be TRBD1 or TRBD2 (5 bases each). The V end lost 5 bases, the J end lost 1 base, and 14 bases lay between the germline ends. The CDR3 consists of 15 residues.